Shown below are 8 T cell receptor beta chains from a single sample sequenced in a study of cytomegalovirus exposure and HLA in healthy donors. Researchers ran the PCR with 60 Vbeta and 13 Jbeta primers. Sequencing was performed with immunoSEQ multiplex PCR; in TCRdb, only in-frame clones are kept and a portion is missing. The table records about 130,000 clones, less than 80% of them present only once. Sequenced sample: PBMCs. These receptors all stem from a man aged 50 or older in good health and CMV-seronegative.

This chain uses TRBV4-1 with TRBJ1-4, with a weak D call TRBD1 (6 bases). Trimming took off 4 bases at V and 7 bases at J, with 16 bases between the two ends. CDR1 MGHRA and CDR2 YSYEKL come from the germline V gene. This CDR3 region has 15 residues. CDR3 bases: TGCGCCAGCAGCCTAGATAGGGGGGAGGGTGAAAAACTGTTTTTT. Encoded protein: CASSLDRGEGEKLFF.

The CDR3 loop reads CASSLGTAGGEIPDTQYF. The CDR3 nucleotides read TGCGCCAGCAGCCTGGGGACCGCGGGGGGCGAGATACCAGATACGCAGTATTTT. V usage is TRBV5-1 and J usage is TRBJ2-3; 8 bases agree with TRBD2. Germline V gives CDR1 SGHRS, CDR2 YFSETQ. V lost 4 bases to trimming and J lost 4 bases; unmatched junction nucleotides: 17. CDR3 length: 18 amino acids.

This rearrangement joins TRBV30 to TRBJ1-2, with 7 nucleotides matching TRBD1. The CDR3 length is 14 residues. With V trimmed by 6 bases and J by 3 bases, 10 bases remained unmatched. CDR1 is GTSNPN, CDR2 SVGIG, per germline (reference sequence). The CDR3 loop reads CACNGQARYYGYTF. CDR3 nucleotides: TGTGCCTGCAACGGACAGGCTCGCTACTATGGCTACACCTTC.

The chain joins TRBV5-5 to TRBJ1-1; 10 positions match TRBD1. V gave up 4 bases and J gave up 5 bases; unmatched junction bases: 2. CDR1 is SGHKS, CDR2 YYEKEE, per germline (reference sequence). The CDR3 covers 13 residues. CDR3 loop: CASSQDRGTEAFF. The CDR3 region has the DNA TGTGCCAGCAGCCAGGACAGGGGGACTGAAGCTTTCTTT.

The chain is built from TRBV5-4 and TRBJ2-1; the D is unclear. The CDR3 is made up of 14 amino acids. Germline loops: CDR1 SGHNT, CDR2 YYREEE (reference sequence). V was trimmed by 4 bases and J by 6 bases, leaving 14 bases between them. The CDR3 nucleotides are TGTGCCAGCAGCCCCCCCACAAATTCCAATGAGCAGTTCTTC. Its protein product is CASSPPTNSNEQFF.

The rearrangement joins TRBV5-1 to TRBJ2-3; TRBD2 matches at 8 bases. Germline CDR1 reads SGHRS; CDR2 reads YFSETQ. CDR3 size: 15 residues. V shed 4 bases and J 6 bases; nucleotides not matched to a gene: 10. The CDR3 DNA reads TGCGCCAGCAGCGAAGCCACTAGCGGCGGGGATACGCAGTATTTT. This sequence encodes CASSEATSGGDTQYF.

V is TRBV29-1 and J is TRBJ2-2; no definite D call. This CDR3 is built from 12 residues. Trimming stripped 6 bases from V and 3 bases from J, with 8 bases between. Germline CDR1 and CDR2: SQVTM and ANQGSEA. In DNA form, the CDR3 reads TGCAGCGTCATCCAGTACACCGGGGAGCTGTTTTTT. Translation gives CSVIQYTGELFF.

CDR3 sequence: CASSLAQGYGYGYTF. In DNA form, the CDR3 reads TGTGCCAGCAGCTTAGCGCAGGGATACGGCTATGGCTACACCTTC. The V and J genes are TRBV7-9 and TRBJ1-2, with D possibly matching TRBD1 (5 bases). The CDR3 length is 15 residues. Germline assignment: CDR1 SEHNR and CDR2 FQNEAQ (reference sequence). Deletions cut 0 bases from V and 4 bases from J, with 12 bases between.